Listed below are T cell receptor beta chains from one sample, sequenced in a study of blood T cell repertoires in COVID-19. The data were produced by immunoSEQ multiplex PCR, yet TCRdb's version contains in-frame clones alone and is incomplete. The sample lists fewer than 80,000 clones; about 85% were seen once. The specimen was peripheral blood. Receptors were obtained from a human donor in a cohort sampled during active COVID-19. Both conserved end residues are part of each CDR3. A D gene is named only where the DNA matches it firmly. Clone size is given for some rows only: seen once, a few or many times, or a class if the clone is expanded.

D	V	J	size	CDR3	DNA
TRBD2	TRBV29-1	TRBJ2-3	-	CSGRAMGGGATDTQYF	TGCAGCGGGAGGGCTATGGGCGGGGGGGCCACAGATACGCAGTATTTT
TRBD1	TRBV3-1/TRBV3-2	TRBJ2-2	-	CASSQITGATGELFF	TGTGCCAGCAGCCAGATTACAGGGGCAACCGGGGAGCTGTTTTTT
-	TRBV4-1	TRBJ2-7	-	CASSQYTGSTYEQYF	TGCGCCAGCAGCCAATATACCGGGTCAACCTACGAGCAGTACTTC
TRBD2	TRBV9	TRBJ2-1	-	CASSVVSGGIYEQFF	TGTGCCAGCAGCGTAGTTAGCGGGGGGATCTATGAGCAGTTCTTC
-	TRBV7-9	TRBJ2-6	-	CASSLGASGANVLTF	TGTGCCAGCAGCTTGGGGGCCTCTGGGGCCAACGTCCTGACTTTC
TRBD1	TRBV5-1	TRBJ2-6	-	CASSPIGQGALRSGANVLTF	TGCGCCAGCAGCCCTATTGGACAGGGGGCTTTGCGCTCTGGGGCCAACGTCCTGACTTTC
-	TRBV3-1/TRBV3-2	TRBJ1-2	-	CASSPGQPNYGYTF	TGTGCCAGCAGCCCGGGACAACCGAACTATGGCTACACCTTC
-	TRBV5-4	TRBJ2-1	-	CASTGTPTSNEQFF	TGTGCCAGCACCGGGACACCTACATCCAATGAGCAGTTCTTC
TRBD2	TRBV27	TRBJ2-7	-	CASSLLAETYEQYF	TGTGCCAGCAGCCTACTAGCGGAAACCTACGAGCAGTACTTC
-	TRBV9	TRBJ2-7	-	CASSVAVGTSYEQYF	TGTGCCAGCAGCGTAGCTGTTGGCACCTCCTACGAGCAGTACTTC
TRBD2	TRBV6-6	TRBJ2-1	-	CASSPLTGGVRNEQFF	TGTGCCAGCAGTCCTCTAACGGGGGGGGTACGGAATGAGCAGTTCTTC
TRBD2	TRBV10-1	TRBJ2-5	once	CASSESGGGTQYF	TGCGCCAGCAGTGAGTCGGGCGGGGGGACCCAGTACTTC
TRBD1	TRBV6-4	TRBJ2-2	-	CASSEGTGGTGELFF	TGTGCCAGCAGTGAAGGGACAGGGGGCACCGGGGAGCTGTTTTTT
-	TRBV6-5	TRBJ1-2	-	CASSYSPVNYGYTF	TGTGCCAGCAGTTACTCGCCGGTGAACTATGGCTACACCTTC
-	TRBV7-9	TRBJ2-5	-	CASSPPLSQETQYF	TGTGCCAGCAGCCCACCACTATCACAAGAGACCCAGTACTTC
-	TRBV20-1	TRBJ1-4	-	CSASSGSNEKLFF	TGCAGTGCTAGTTCCGGGTCAAATGAAAAACTGTTTTTT
TRBD1	TRBV29-1	TRBJ1-2	-	CSVEQGVGYGYTF	TGCAGCGTTGAACAGGGGGTTGGCTATGGCTACACCTTC
-	TRBV12-3/TRBV12-4	TRBJ1-6	-	CASSFSRNSPLHF	TGTGCCAGCAGTTTTAGCAGAAATTCACCCCTCCACTTT
TRBD1	TRBV6-5	TRBJ2-2	-	CASGGQPFTGELFF	TGTGCCAGCGGGGGACAGCCTTTCACCGGGGAGCTGTTTTTT
TRBD1	TRBV19	TRBJ1-4	-	CASSPQGARNEKLFF	TGTGCCAGTAGTCCTCAGGGGGCTAGGAATGAAAAACTGTTTTTT
TRBD1	TRBV5-1	TRBJ1-1	-	CASSWGQTNTEAFF	TGCGCCAGCAGCTGGGGACAGACGAACACTGAAGCTTTCTTT
-	TRBV7-9	TRBJ2-3	-	CASNKGGSTDTQYF	TGTGCCAGCAACAAAGGCGGGAGCACAGATACGCAGTATTTT
-	TRBV4-1	TRBJ1-5	-	CASSQEYPQGGEPQHF	TGCGCCAGCAGCCAAGAGTACCCACAAGGGGGTGAGCCCCAGCATTTT
-	TRBV6-6	TRBJ2-1	-	CASSYRTGDNEQFF	TGTGCCAGCAGTTACCGAACTGGAGACAATGAGCAGTTCTTC
TRBD1	TRBV30	TRBJ1-1	-	CAWRGTGFIPEAFF	TGTGCCTGGCGGGGGACAGGGTTCATCCCTGAAGCTTTCTTT
TRBD2	TRBV6-1	TRBJ2-1	-	CASSERLAGGPYNEQFF	TGTGCCAGCAGTGAACGACTAGCGGGTGGGCCCTACAATGAGCAGTTCTTC
-	TRBV5-4	TRBJ1-1	-	CASSLVGHGTEAFF	TGTGCCAGCAGCTTGGTGGGCCATGGCACTGAAGCTTTCTTT
-	TRBV15	TRBJ2-7	-	CATSRDYSYEQYF	TGTGCCACCAGCAGGGACTACTCCTACGAGCAGTACTTC
-	TRBV12-5	TRBJ2-5	-	CASGLVVEGRETQYF	TGTGCTAGTGGTTTGGTAGTCGAGGGTCGGGAGACCCAGTACTTC
-	TRBV7-8	TRBJ2-6	-	CASSENSGANVLTF	TGTGCCAGCAGCGAGAACTCTGGGGCCAACGTCCTGACTTTC
TRBD2	TRBV19	TRBJ2-3	-	CASSIALAGGSTDTQYF	TGTGCCAGTAGTATAGCCCTAGCGGGGGGCAGTACAGATACGCAGTATTTT
-	TRBV27	TRBJ2-3	-	CASSWASTDTQYF	TGTGCCAGCAGTTGGGCTAGCACAGATACGCAGTATTTT
TRBD2	TRBV10-1	TRBJ2-2	-	CASSESTGTSGSGSGELFF	TGCGCCAGCAGTGAGTCCACCGGGACTAGCGGGAGTGGGTCCGGGGAGCTGTTTTTT
TRBD1	TRBV7-2	TRBJ1-6	-	CASSSGGSRNSPLHF	TGTGCCAGCAGCTCAGGGGGGTCGAGAAATTCACCCCTCCACTTT
TRBD1	TRBV10-3	TRBJ1-4	-	CAISGTGLEKLFF	TGTGCCATCAGTGGGACAGGGCTTGAAAAACTGTTTTTT
-	TRBV5-6	TRBJ1-1	few	CASSLRQTMNTEAFF	TGTGCCAGCAGCTTGAGACAGACAATGAACACTGAAGCTTTCTTT
-	TRBV6-1	TRBJ2-5	-	CASSELGVQGTQYF	TGTGCCAGCAGTGAACTCGGAGTACAGGGGACCCAGTACTTC
TRBD2	TRBV12-5	TRBJ2-1	-	CASGFSGRAGEQFF	TGTGCTAGTGGTTTTAGCGGGAGGGCGGGTGAGCAGTTCTTC
-	TRBV21-1	TRBJ1-1	-	CASSTGQGESTEAFF	TGTGCCAGCAGCACGGGACAGGGGGAGAGCACTGAAGCTTTCTTT
-	TRBV9	TRBJ2-1	-	CASSPARGISYNEQFF	TGTGCCAGCAGCCCGGCGAGAGGGATCTCCTACAATGAGCAGTTCTTC
-	TRBV5-6	TRBJ1-6	-	CASSRLEGPLHF	TGTGCCAGCAGCCGACTGGAGGGACCCCTCCACTTT
TRBD1	TRBV19	TRBJ1-1	-	CASTIGTAMNTEAFF	TGTGCCAGTACAATCGGGACAGCCATGAACACTGAAGCTTTCTTT
-	TRBV28	TRBJ2-2	once	CASSFRVGTGELFF	TGTGCCAGCAGTTTCAGGGTCGGCACCGGGGAGCTGTTTTTT